The clone carrying this TCR beta chain turned up a few times. Germline V gene sequence: CDR1 MDHEN, CDR2 SYDVKM. Trimming pared 5 bases from V and 4 bases from J, leaving 18 bases between. The CDR3 sequence is 16 residues long. The data derive from a study of technical replicates of blood from several donors. Sequencing used immunoSEQ multiplex PCR; TCRdb keeps in-frame clones, though not all of them. The sample carries around 79,000 clones, 91% recorded once. Sequencing was done on a sample of T cells isolated from PBMCs. This receptor was obtained from a human donor in good health. This chain connects TRBV28 to TRBJ1-5; D is uncertain. The CDR3 loop reads CASSPQELRKNQPQHF. The CDR3 DNA reads as TGTGCCAGCAGTCCTCAGGAATTACGCAAGAATCAGCCCCAGCATTTT. Full variable domain (outside the CDR3, taken from reference TRBV28 and TRBJ1-5): DVKVTQSSRYLVKRTGEKVFLECVQDMDHENMFWYRQDPGLGLRLIYFSYDVKMKEKGDIPEGYSVSREKKERFSLILESASTNQTSMYLCASSPQELRKNQPQHFGDGTRLSIL.